Listed below are T cell receptor beta chains from one sample, sequenced in a study of blood T cell repertoires in COVID-19. The assay was immunoSEQ multiplex PCR, and TCRdb's table has in-frame clones only and misses some. The repertoire consists of approximately 170,000 clones, with around 80% occurring once and the leading ten covering 15% to 20%. Sequencing input: peripheral blood. All receptors derive from a woman aged 80 or over with acute or convalescent COVID-19. Both conserved end residues are part of each CDR3. A D gene is named only where the DNA matches it firmly. Expanded clones are given a class, and other clones once, few, many or no size at all.

V gene: TRBV19
J gene: TRBJ2-2
clone size: -
D gene: -
CDR3 protein: CASSIQGSGELFF
CDR3 DNA: TGTGCCAGTAGTATACAGGGGTCCGGGGAGCTGTTTTTT

V gene: TRBV7-3
J gene: TRBJ1-1
clone size: -
D gene: -
CDR3 protein: CASSRTRGTEAFF
CDR3 DNA: TGTGCCAGCAGTCGTACTCGGGGCACTGAAGCTTTCTTT

V gene: TRBV12-3/TRBV12-4
J gene: TRBJ2-1
clone size: -
D gene: -
CDR3 protein: CASSFDRYNEQFF
CDR3 DNA: TGTGCCAGCAGTTTTGACAGGTACAATGAGCAGTTCTTC

V gene: TRBV9
J gene: TRBJ1-4
clone size: -
D gene: TRBD1
CDR3 protein: CASSVDRGREKLFF
CDR3 DNA: TGTGCCAGCAGCGTCGACAGGGGAAGAGAAAAACTGTTTTTT

V gene: TRBV30
J gene: TRBJ1-5
clone size: -
D gene: -
CDR3 protein: CAWAGDSNQPQHF
CDR3 DNA: TGTGCCTGGGCAGGGGATAGCAATCAGCCCCAGCATTTT

V gene: TRBV21-1
J gene: TRBJ2-7
clone size: -
D gene: -
CDR3 protein: CASTKEPGQGSYEQYF
CDR3 DNA: TGTGCCAGCACCAAAGAGCCGGGACAGGGTTCCTACGAGCAGTACTTC

V gene: TRBV30
J gene: TRBJ1-3
clone size: -
D gene: -
CDR3 protein: CAWTQAGRPGNTIYF
CDR3 DNA: TGTGCCTGGACCCAAGCTGGGAGGCCTGGAAACACCATATATTTT

V gene: TRBV4-2
J gene: TRBJ2-1
clone size: -
D gene: TRBD2
CDR3 protein: CASSQDLGASGSGEQFF
CDR3 DNA: TGTGCCAGCAGCCAAGATCTCGGGGCTAGCGGGAGTGGCGAGCAGTTCTTC

V gene: TRBV14
J gene: TRBJ2-7
clone size: once
D gene: TRBD1
CDR3 protein: CASSHGTGREQYF
CDR3 DNA: TGTGCCAGCAGCCACGGGACAGGGCGCGAGCAGTACTTC

V gene: TRBV4-3
J gene: TRBJ1-2
clone size: few
D gene: -
CDR3 protein: CASSQELTIYGYTF
CDR3 DNA: TGCGCCAGCAGCCAAGAGCTCACTATCTATGGCTACACCTTC

V gene: TRBV5-6
J gene: TRBJ1-6
clone size: -
D gene: TRBD1
CDR3 protein: CASSREQGLVPLHF
CDR3 DNA: TGTGCCAGCAGCCGGGAACAGGGGTTGGTTCCCCTCCACTTT

V gene: TRBV3-1/TRBV3-2
J gene: TRBJ2-7
clone size: -
D gene: -
CDR3 protein: CASSQDLARTYEQYF
CDR3 DNA: TGTGCCAGCAGCCAAGATCTGGCCAGAACATACGAGCAGTACTTC

V gene: TRBV2
J gene: TRBJ2-7
clone size: -
D gene: TRBD1
CDR3 protein: CATRDRQSAGQYF
CDR3 DNA: TGTGCCACCCGGGACAGGCAATCCGCCGGGCAGTACTTC

V gene: TRBV28
J gene: TRBJ1-1
clone size: -
D gene: -
CDR3 protein: CASSLGELEAFF
CDR3 DNA: TGTGCCAGCAGCCTGGGCGAGCTGGAAGCTTTCTTT

V gene: TRBV10-3
J gene: TRBJ1-2
clone size: -
D gene: -
CDR3 protein: CAISEPNRAYGYTF
CDR3 DNA: TGTGCCATCAGTGAACCTAACAGGGCCTATGGCTACACCTTC

V gene: TRBV19
J gene: TRBJ2-1
clone size: -
D gene: TRBD2
CDR3 protein: CASSISGSSYNEQFF
CDR3 DNA: TGTGCCAGTTCGATCAGCGGGAGCTCCTACAATGAGCAGTTCTTC

V gene: TRBV27
J gene: TRBJ1-6
clone size: few
D gene: -
CDR3 protein: CASSFQRGYNSPLHF
CDR3 DNA: TGTGCCAGCAGTTTTCAAAGGGGATATAATTCACCCCTCCACTTT

V gene: TRBV3-1/TRBV3-2
J gene: TRBJ2-1
clone size: -
D gene: -
CDR3 protein: CASSHFLAGDEQFF
CDR3 DNA: TGTGCCAGCAGCCATTTCCTAGCTGGAGATGAGCAGTTCTTC

V gene: TRBV5-1
J gene: TRBJ1-5
clone size: -
D gene: TRBD1
CDR3 protein: CASSWGAGGQPQHF
CDR3 DNA: TGCGCCAGCAGCTGGGGGGCAGGGGGTCAGCCCCAGCATTTT

V gene: TRBV7-9
J gene: TRBJ1-3
clone size: -
D gene: -
CDR3 protein: CASSVASQGNTIYF
CDR3 DNA: TGTGCCAGCAGCGTCGCCTCCCAGGGAAACACCATATATTTT

V gene: TRBV6-5
J gene: TRBJ2-7
clone size: -
D gene: -
CDR3 protein: CASSSLSGTYEQYF
CDR3 DNA: TGTGCCAGCAGTAGCCTCTCCGGGACCTACGAGCAGTACTTC

V gene: TRBV11-2
J gene: TRBJ1-1
clone size: many
D gene: TRBD1
CDR3 protein: CASSVMRGPNTEAFF
CDR3 DNA: TGTGCCAGCAGCGTGATGAGGGGGCCGAACACTGAAGCTTTCTTT

V gene: TRBV28
J gene: TRBJ2-4
clone size: -
D gene: TRBD1
CDR3 protein: CASRKTGVSVTKNIQYF
CDR3 DNA: TGTGCCAGCAGGAAGACAGGGGTTAGTGTGACCAAAAACATTCAGTACTTC

V gene: TRBV4-3
J gene: TRBJ1-5
clone size: -
D gene: -
CDR3 protein: CASSQDRSYSNQPQHF
CDR3 DNA: TGCGCCAGCAGCCAAGATCGCAGTTATAGCAATCAGCCCCAGCATTTT

V gene: TRBV5-6
J gene: TRBJ2-3
clone size: -
D gene: TRBD2
CDR3 protein: CASSLALRLASDTQYF
CDR3 DNA: TGTGCCAGCAGCTTGGCCCTGAGACTAGCCTCAGATACGCAGTATTTT

V gene: TRBV7-9
J gene: TRBJ1-6
clone size: -
D gene: -
CDR3 protein: CASSLGAQNSPLHF
CDR3 DNA: TGTGCCAGCAGCTTAGGGGCCCAGAATTCACCCCTCCACTTT

V gene: TRBV12-3/TRBV12-4
J gene: TRBJ1-1
clone size: -
D gene: -
CDR3 protein: CASSVGEGTEAFF
CDR3 DNA: TGTGCCAGCAGTGTAGGGGAGGGTACTGAAGCTTTCTTT

V gene: TRBV6-5
J gene: TRBJ1-1
clone size: -
D gene: -
CDR3 protein: CASSYREWANTEAFF
CDR3 DNA: TGTGCCAGCAGTTATCGGGAATGGGCTAACACTGAAGCTTTCTTT

V gene: TRBV24-1
J gene: TRBJ2-3
clone size: -
D gene: TRBD1
CDR3 protein: CATSPGQFTDTQYF
CDR3 DNA: TGTGCCACCAGCCCGGGACAGTTCACAGATACGCAGTATTTT

V gene: TRBV9
J gene: TRBJ1-5
clone size: -
D gene: -
CDR3 protein: CASSVGQGINQPQHF
CDR3 DNA: TGTGCCAGCAGCGTCGGTCAGGGCATCAATCAGCCCCAGCATTTT

V gene: TRBV29-1
J gene: TRBJ1-4
clone size: -
D gene: TRBD1
CDR3 protein: CSVEGTGGALFF
CDR3 DNA: TGCAGCGTTGAAGGGACAGGGGGAGCGCTGTTTTTT

V gene: TRBV29-1
J gene: TRBJ2-4
clone size: -
D gene: -
CDR3 protein: CSVDFSGFGKNIQYF
CDR3 DNA: TGCAGCGTGGATTTTTCAGGGTTTGGCAAAAACATTCAGTACTTC

V gene: TRBV6-1
J gene: TRBJ2-7
clone size: few
D gene: -
CDR3 protein: CASSERWLVPPYEQYF
CDR3 DNA: TGTGCCAGCAGTGAAAGGTGGCTAGTACCACCCTACGAGCAGTACTTC

V gene: TRBV11-2
J gene: TRBJ2-3
clone size: -
D gene: -
CDR3 protein: CASSYYLGGFSDTQYF
CDR3 DNA: TGTGCCAGCAGTTATTATTTAGGGGGTTTCTCAGATACGCAGTATTTT

V gene: TRBV12-5
J gene: TRBJ1-2
clone size: -
D gene: -
CDR3 protein: CASAKAGDGNYGYTF
CDR3 DNA: TGTGCTAGTGCCAAAGCGGGGGACGGGAACTATGGCTACACCTTC

V gene: TRBV5-4
J gene: TRBJ1-2
clone size: -
D gene: -
CDR3 protein: CAGSGGGYGYTF
CDR3 DNA: TGTGCCGGAAGCGGGGGGGGCTATGGCTACACCTTC

V gene: TRBV14
J gene: TRBJ2-5
clone size: once
D gene: TRBD2
CDR3 protein: CASSSGGQETQYF
CDR3 DNA: TGTGCCAGCAGCTCGGGGGGTCAAGAGACCCAGTACTTC

V gene: TRBV11-1
J gene: TRBJ2-5
clone size: -
D gene: -
CDR3 protein: CASSLDSGLETQYF
CDR3 DNA: TGTGCCAGCAGCTTAGATTCAGGGTTGGAGACCCAGTACTTC

V gene: TRBV28
J gene: TRBJ2-4
clone size: -
D gene: TRBD1
CDR3 protein: CASRQGLSKNIQYF
CDR3 DNA: TGTGCCAGCCGACAGGGGTTGAGCAAAAACATTCAGTACTTC

V gene: TRBV19
J gene: TRBJ2-1
clone size: -
D gene: -
CDR3 protein: CASSGGGGMGNEQFF
CDR3 DNA: TGTGCCAGTAGCGGAGGGGGCGGGATGGGTAATGAGCAGTTCTTC

V gene: TRBV5-4
J gene: TRBJ1-4
clone size: -
D gene: TRBD1
CDR3 protein: CASSSLGDRDEKLFF
CDR3 DNA: TGTGCCAGCAGCTCCCTCGGAGACAGGGACGAAAAACTGTTTTTT

V gene: TRBV16
J gene: TRBJ1-6
clone size: -
D gene: -
CDR3 protein: CASTQETGSPLHF
CDR3 DNA: TGTGCCAGCACCCAAGAGACAGGCTCACCCCTCCACTTT

V gene: TRBV5-1
J gene: TRBJ2-5
clone size: -
D gene: TRBD1
CDR3 protein: CASRPLQGAGETQYF
CDR3 DNA: TGCGCCAGCAGACCCCTCCAGGGGGCGGGTGAGACCCAGTACTTC

V gene: TRBV6-5
J gene: TRBJ2-7
clone size: -
D gene: -
CDR3 protein: CASRYTRGNSYEQYF
CDR3 DNA: TGTGCCAGCAGGTATACTAGGGGGAACTCCTACGAGCAGTACTTC

V gene: TRBV10-1
J gene: TRBJ2-3
clone size: -
D gene: TRBD2
CDR3 protein: CASSEASGLTYF
CDR3 DNA: TGCGCCAGCAGTGAAGCTAGCGGGTTGACGTATTTT

V gene: TRBV2
J gene: TRBJ1-5
clone size: -
D gene: -
CDR3 protein: CASLLGQVGNQPQHF
CDR3 DNA: TGTGCCAGCCTCCTGGGGCAGGTCGGCAATCAGCCCCAGCATTTT

V gene: TRBV18
J gene: TRBJ1-6
clone size: -
D gene: TRBD1
CDR3 protein: CASSPGQGEDNSPLHF
CDR3 DNA: TGTGCCAGCTCACCGGGTCAGGGGGAAGATAATTCACCCCTCCACTTT

V gene: TRBV4-2
J gene: TRBJ1-3
clone size: -
D gene: TRBD1
CDR3 protein: CASSPGQGASGNTIYF
CDR3 DNA: TGTGCCAGCAGCCCGGGACAGGGGGCCTCTGGAAACACCATATATTTT

V gene: TRBV6-1
J gene: TRBJ1-2
clone size: -
D gene: -
CDR3 protein: CASSELQGYGYTF
CDR3 DNA: TGTGCCAGCAGTGAACTGCAGGGCTATGGCTACACCTTC

V gene: TRBV5-4
J gene: TRBJ2-7
clone size: -
D gene: TRBD2
CDR3 protein: CASSLQLATTYEQYF
CDR3 DNA: TGTGCCAGCAGCTTGCAACTAGCGACCACCTACGAGCAGTACTTC

V gene: TRBV20-1
J gene: TRBJ2-1
clone size: -
D gene: TRBD2
CDR3 protein: CSASLLAGATNEQFF
CDR3 DNA: TGCAGTGCTAGTTTACTAGCGGGAGCAACCAATGAGCAGTTCTTC

V gene: TRBV7-2
J gene: TRBJ2-7
clone size: -
D gene: TRBD1
CDR3 protein: CASSFGQGALEQYF
CDR3 DNA: TGTGCCAGCAGCTTCGGACAGGGGGCCCTCGAGCAGTACTTC

V gene: TRBV5-1
J gene: TRBJ2-5
clone size: once
D gene: -
CDR3 protein: CASSEIGETQYF
CDR3 DNA: TGCGCCAGCAGCGAAATCGGGGAGACCCAGTACTTC

V gene: TRBV24-1
J gene: TRBJ2-7
clone size: -
D gene: TRBD1
CDR3 protein: CATWTGLNEQYF
CDR3 DNA: TGTGCCACCTGGACAGGGCTGAACGAGCAGTACTTC

V gene: TRBV11-2
J gene: TRBJ2-1
clone size: -
D gene: -
CDR3 protein: CASRYGKYLGANYNEQFF
CDR3 DNA: TGTGCCAGCAGGTATGGCAAATATTTGGGGGCGAACTACAATGAGCAGTTCTTC

V gene: TRBV5-4
J gene: TRBJ2-7
clone size: once
D gene: -
CDR3 protein: CASSIGTYEQYF
CDR3 DNA: TGTGCCAGCAGCATTGGGACTTACGAGCAGTACTTC

V gene: TRBV6-1
J gene: TRBJ2-4
clone size: -
D gene: -
CDR3 protein: CASSEGGARAKNIQYF
CDR3 DNA: TGTGCCAGCAGTGAAGGCGGGGCCCGAGCCAAAAACATTCAGTACTTC

V gene: TRBV5-1
J gene: TRBJ1-1
clone size: -
D gene: -
CDR3 protein: CASSSDIQGRAFF
CDR3 DNA: TGCGCCAGCAGCTCAGATATTCAGGGGCGAGCTTTCTTT

V gene: TRBV29-1
J gene: TRBJ2-3
clone size: -
D gene: TRBD2
CDR3 protein: CSVEGGGVTLNTQYF
CDR3 DNA: TGCAGCGTTGAAGGCGGGGGGGTAACCTTAAATACGCAGTATTTT

V gene: TRBV27
J gene: TRBJ2-4
clone size: -
D gene: -
CDR3 protein: CASTPPGLVNIQYF
CDR3 DNA: TGTGCCAGCACCCCTCCGGGACTTGTGAACATTCAGTACTTC